This T cell receptor (beta chain) was retrieved from a study of blood T cell repertoires in COVID-19. The table came from immunoSEQ multiplex PCR; TCRdb's copy has only in-frame clones and leaves some out. The repertoire has almost 55,000 clones, 83% of them found once; the top ten carry roughly 5%. CDR1 is MDHEN, CDR2 SYDVKM, per germline. This CDR3 contains 15 residues. Trimming removed 3 bases from V and 2 bases from J, with 11 bases in between. The chain links TRBV28 to TRBJ1-5, with D perhaps matching TRBD1 (5 bases). The sequence derives from a human donor in a cohort sampled during active COVID-19. The sequenced material came from peripheral blood. The CDR3 sequence is CASSLGQFGNQPQHF. CDR3 nucleotides: TGTGCCAGCAGTTTGGGGCAGTTCGGCAATCAGCCCCAGCATTTT. Combining the CDR3 with reference TRBV28 and TRBJ1-5 gives the whole variable domain DVKVTQSSRYLVKRTGEKVFLECVQDMDHENMFWYRQDPGLGLRLIYFSYDVKMKEKGDIPEGYSVSREKKERFSLILESASTNQTSMYLCASSLGQFGNQPQHFGDGTRLSIL.